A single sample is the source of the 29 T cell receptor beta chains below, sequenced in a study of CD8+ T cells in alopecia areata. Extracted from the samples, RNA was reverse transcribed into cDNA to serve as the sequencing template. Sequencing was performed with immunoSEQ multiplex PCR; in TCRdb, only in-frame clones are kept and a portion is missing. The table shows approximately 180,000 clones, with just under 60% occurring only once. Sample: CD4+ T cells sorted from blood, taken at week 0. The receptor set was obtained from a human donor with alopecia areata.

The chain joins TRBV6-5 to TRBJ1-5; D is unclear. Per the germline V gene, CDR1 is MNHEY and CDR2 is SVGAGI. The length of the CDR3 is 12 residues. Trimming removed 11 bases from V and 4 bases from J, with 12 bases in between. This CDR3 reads CAVTERNQPQHF. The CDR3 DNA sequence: TGTGCCGTAACAGAGCGAAATCAGCCCCAGCATTTT.

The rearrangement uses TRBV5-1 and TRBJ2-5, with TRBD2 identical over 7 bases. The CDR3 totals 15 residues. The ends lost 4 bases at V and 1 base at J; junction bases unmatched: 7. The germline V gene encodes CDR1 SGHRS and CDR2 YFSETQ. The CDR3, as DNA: TGCGCCAGCAGCACCGGGTCTAGCGGCCAAGAGACCCAGTACTTC. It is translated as CASSTGSSGQETQYF.

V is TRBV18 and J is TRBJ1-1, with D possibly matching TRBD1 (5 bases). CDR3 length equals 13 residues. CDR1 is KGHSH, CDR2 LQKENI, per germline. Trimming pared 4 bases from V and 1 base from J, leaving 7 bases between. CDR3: CASSRDRNTEAFF. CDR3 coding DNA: TGTGCCAGCTCACGCGACAGGAACACTGAAGCTTTCTTT.

CDR3: CASSFLEETQYF. DNA of the CDR3: TGTGCCAGCAGCTTCTTAGAAGAGACCCAGTACTTC. This rearrangement joins TRBV7-2 to TRBJ2-5; unclear D gene. CDR1 SGHTA and CDR2 FQGNSA come from the germline V gene. This CDR3 has 12 residues. The V gene lost 3 bases and the J gene lost 3 bases, with 5 bases spanning the gap. The complete variable domain, with remaining parts taken from reference TRBV7-2 and TRBJ2-5, reads GAGVSQSPSNKVTEKGKDVELRCDPISGHTALYWYRQSLGQGLEFLIYFQGNSAPDKSGLPSDRFSAERTGGSVSTLTIQRTQQEDSAVYLCASSFLEETQYFGPGTRLLVL.

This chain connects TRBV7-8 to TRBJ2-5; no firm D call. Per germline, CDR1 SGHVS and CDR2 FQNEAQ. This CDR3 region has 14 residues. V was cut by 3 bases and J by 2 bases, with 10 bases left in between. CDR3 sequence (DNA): TGTGCCAGCAGCTTCTCGAGGTCTCAAGAGACCCAGTACTTC. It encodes CASSFSRSQETQYF. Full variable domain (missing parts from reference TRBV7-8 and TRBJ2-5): GAGVSQSPRYKVAKRGQDVALRCDPISGHVSLFWYQQALGQGPEFLTYFQNEAQLDKSGLPSDRFFAERPEGSVSTLKIQRTQQEDSAVYLCASSFSRSQETQYFGPGTRLLVL.

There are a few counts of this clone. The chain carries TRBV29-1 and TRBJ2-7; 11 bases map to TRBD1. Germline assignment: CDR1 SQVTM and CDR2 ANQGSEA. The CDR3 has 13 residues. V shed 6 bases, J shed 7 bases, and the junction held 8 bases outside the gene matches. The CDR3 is CSVDSGQGVEQYF. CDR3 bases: TGCAGCGTCGACTCGGGACAGGGGGTGGAGCAGTACTTC.

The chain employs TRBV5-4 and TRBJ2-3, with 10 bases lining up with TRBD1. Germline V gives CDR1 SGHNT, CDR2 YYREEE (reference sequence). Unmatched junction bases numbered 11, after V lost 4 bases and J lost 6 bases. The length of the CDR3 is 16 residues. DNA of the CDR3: TGTGCCAGCAGCCCCGAGCGGACAGGGGGTGGTGATACGCAGTATTTT. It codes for CASSPERTGGGDTQYF.

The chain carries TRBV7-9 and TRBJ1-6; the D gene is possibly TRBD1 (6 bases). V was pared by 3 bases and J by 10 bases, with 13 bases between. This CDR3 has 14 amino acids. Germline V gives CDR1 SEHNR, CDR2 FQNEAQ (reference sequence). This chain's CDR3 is CASSFGQRGSPLHF. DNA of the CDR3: TGTGCCAGCAGCTTCGGACAGCGAGGGTCACCCCTCCACTTT.

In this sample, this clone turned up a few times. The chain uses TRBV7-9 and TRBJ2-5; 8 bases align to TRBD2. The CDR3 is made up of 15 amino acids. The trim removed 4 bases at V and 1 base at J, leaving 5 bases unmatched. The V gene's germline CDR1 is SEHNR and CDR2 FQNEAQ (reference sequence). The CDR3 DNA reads TGTGCCAGCAGCTACAGCGGGGGAGCCCAAGAGACCCAGTACTTC. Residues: CASSYSGGAQETQYF.

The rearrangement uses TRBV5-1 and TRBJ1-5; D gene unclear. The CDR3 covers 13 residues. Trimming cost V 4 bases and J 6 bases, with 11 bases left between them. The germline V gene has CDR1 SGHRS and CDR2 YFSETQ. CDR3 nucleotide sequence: TGCGCCAGCAGCCCACATTTGGGTCAGCCCCAGCATTTT. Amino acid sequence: CASSPHLGQPQHF.

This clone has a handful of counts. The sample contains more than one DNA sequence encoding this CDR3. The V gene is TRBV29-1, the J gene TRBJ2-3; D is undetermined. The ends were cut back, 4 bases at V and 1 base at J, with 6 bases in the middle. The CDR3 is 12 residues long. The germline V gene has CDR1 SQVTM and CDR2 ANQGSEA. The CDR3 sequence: CSVVPGTDTQYF. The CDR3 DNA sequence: TGCAGCGTTGTCCCGGGCACAGATACGCAGTATTTT.

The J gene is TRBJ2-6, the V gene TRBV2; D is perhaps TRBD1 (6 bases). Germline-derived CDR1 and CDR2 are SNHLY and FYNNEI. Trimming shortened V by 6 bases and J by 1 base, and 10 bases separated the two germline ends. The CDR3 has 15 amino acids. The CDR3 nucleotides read TGTGCCAGCAGAAACAGGGCTTCTGGGGCCAACGTCCTGACTTTC. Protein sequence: CASRNRASGANVLTF.

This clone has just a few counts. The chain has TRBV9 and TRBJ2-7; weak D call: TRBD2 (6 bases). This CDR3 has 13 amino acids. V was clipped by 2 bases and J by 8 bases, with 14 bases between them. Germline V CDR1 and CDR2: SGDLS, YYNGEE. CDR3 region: CASSVDYSTQQYF. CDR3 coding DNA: TGTGCCAGCAGCGTGGACTATTCAACTCAGCAGTACTTC.

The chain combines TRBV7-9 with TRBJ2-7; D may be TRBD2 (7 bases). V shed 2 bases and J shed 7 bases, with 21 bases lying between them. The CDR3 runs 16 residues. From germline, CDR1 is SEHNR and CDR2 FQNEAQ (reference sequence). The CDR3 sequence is CASSLTRGTTTREQYF. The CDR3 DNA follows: TGTGCCAGCAGCTTAACAAGGGGGACTACTACGAGGGAGCAGTACTTC.

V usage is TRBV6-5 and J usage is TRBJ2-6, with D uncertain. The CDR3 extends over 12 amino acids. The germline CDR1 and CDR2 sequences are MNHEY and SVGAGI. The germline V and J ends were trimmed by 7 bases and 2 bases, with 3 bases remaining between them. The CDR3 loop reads CASNPGANVLTF. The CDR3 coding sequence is TGTGCCAGCAACCCTGGGGCCAACGTCCTGACTTTC.

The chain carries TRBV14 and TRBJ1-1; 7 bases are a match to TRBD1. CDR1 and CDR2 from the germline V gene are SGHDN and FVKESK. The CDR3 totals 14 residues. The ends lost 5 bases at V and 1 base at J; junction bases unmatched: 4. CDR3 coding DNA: TGTGCCAGCAGCATAGGGACAGCGAACACTGAAGCTTTCTTT. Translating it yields CASSIGTANTEAFF.

The CDR3 loop is CASSQIGGGGPRIEQFF. The CDR3 nucleotides are TGTGCCAGCAGCCAAATCGGTGGGGGGGGCCCTCGTATCGAGCAGTTCTTC. The chain has TRBV4-2 and TRBJ2-1; weak D call: TRBD2 (7 bases). The CDR3 is 17 amino acids. The germline V gene has CDR1 LGHNA and CDR2 YNFKEQ. Deletions cut 2 bases from V and 10 bases from J, with 24 bases between.

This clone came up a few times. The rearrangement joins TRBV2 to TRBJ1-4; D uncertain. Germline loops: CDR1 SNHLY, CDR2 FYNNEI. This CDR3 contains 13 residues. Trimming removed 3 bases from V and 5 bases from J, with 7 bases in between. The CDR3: CASSDVGNEKLFF. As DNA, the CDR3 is TGTGCCAGCAGTGACGTGGGGAATGAAAAACTGTTTTTT.

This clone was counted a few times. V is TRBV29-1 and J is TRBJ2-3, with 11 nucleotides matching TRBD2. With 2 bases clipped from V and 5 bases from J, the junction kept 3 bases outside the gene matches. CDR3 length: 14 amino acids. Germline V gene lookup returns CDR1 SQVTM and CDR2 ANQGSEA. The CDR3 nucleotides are TGCAGCGTTGAATCTAGCGGGGGGATAGATACGCAGTATTTT. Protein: CSVESSGGIDTQYF.

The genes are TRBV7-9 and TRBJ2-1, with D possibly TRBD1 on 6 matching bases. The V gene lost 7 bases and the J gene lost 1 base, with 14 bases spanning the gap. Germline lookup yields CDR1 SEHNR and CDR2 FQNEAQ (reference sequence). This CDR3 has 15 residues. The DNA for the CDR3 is TGTGCCAGCAACCCAAGTGGACAGTCCTACAATGAGCAGTTCTTC. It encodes CASNPSGQSYNEQFF.

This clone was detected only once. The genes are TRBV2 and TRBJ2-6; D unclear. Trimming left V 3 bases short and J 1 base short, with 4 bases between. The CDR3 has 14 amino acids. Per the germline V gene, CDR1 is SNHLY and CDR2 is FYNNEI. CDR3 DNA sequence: TGTGCCAGCAGTGACGGGTCTGGGGCCAACGTCCTGACTTTC. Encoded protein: CASSDGSGANVLTF.

DNA for the CDR3: TGTGCCACCAGCAGAGGACAGGGGATAGGCAATCAGCCCCAGCATTTT. It yields the protein CATSRGQGIGNQPQHF. This sequence joins TRBV15 and TRBJ1-5, with TRBD1 matching 8 bases. J gave up 2 bases and V 1 base, and 4 bases lay outside the gene matches. This CDR3 spans 16 amino acids. The germline CDR1 and CDR2 sequences are LNHNV and YYDKDF (reference sequence).

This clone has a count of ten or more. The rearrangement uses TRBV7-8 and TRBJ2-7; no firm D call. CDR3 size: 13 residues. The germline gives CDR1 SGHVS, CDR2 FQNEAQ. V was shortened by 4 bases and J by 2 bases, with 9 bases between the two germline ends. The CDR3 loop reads CASSSNRPYEQYF. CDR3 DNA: TGTGCCAGCAGCTCAAACCGCCCCTACGAGCAGTACTTC. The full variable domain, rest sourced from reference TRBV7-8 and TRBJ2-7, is GAGVSQSPRYKVAKRGQDVALRCDPISGHVSLFWYQQALGQGPEFLTYFQNEAQLDKSGLPSDRFFAERPEGSVSTLKIQRTQQEDSAVYLCASSSNRPYEQYFGPGTRLTVT.

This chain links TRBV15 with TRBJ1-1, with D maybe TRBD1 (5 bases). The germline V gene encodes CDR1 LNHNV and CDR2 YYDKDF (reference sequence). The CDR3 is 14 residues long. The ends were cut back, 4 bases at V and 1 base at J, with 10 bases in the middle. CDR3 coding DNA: TGTGCCACCAGCAACTCAGGGCGGAACACTGAAGCTTTCTTT. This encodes CATSNSGRNTEAFF.

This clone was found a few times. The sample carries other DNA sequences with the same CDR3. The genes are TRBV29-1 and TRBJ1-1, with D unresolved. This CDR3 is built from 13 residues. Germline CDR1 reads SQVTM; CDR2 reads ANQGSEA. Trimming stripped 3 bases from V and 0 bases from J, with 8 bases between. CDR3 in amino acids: CSVDVGMNTEAFF. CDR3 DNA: TGCAGCGTTGATGTCGGCATGAACACTGAAGCTTTCTTT.

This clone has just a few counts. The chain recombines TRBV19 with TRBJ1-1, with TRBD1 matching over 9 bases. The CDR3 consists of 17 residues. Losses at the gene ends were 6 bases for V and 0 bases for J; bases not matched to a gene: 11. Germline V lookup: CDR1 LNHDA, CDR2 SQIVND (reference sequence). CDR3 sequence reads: CASRPTGGFMLNTEAFF. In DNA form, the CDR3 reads TGTGCCAGTAGGCCTACAGGGGGCTTCATGCTGAACACTGAAGCTTTCTTT.

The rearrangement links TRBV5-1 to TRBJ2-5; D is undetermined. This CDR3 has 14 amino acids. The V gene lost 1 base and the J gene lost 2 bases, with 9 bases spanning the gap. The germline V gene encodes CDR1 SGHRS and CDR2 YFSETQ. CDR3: CASSLSTTQETQYF. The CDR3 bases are TGCGCCAGCAGCTTGTCCACAACACAAGAGACCCAGTACTTC.

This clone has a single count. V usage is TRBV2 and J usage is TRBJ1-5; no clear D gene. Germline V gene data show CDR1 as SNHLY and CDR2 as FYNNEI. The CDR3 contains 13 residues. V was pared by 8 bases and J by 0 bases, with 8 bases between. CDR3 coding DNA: TGTGCCAGCGTTGGGGATAGCAATCAGCCCCAGCATTTT. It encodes CASVGDSNQPQHF.

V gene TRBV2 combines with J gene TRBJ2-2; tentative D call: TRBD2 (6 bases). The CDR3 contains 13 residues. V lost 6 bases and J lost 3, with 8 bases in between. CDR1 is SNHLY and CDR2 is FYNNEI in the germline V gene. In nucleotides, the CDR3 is TGTGCCAGCAGGTGGGGGGACACCGGGGAGCTGTTTTTT. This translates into CASRWGDTGELFF.